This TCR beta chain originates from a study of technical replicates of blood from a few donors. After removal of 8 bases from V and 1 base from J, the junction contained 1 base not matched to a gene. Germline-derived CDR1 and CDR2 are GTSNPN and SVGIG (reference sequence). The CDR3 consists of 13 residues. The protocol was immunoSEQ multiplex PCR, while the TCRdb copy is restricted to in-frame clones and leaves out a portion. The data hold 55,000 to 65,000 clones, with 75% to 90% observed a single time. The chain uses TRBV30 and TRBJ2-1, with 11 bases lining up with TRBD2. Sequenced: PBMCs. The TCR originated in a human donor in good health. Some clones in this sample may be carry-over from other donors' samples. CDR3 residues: CAGTSGSYNEQFF. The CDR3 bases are TGTGCCGGGACTAGCGGTTCCTACAATGAGCAGTTCTTC.